This TCR beta chain was sequenced for a study of regulatory T cells in long-lasting Graves disease. Time point of the sample: persistent/refractory GD, antithyroid drugs over 5 years with positive TRAb. RNA extracted from PBMCs served as the sequencing template. American Thyroid Association guidelines served as the basis for diagnosing Graves' disease. The source of the patients was an endocrinology department in Xi'an, China. Note on this clonotype: Its antigen remains unidentified.

The CDR3 covers 15 residues. The V gene's germline CDR1 is SGHNT and CDR2 YYREEE (reference sequence). V gave up 0 bases and J gave up 4 bases, with 12 bases separating them. Study-wide results and limits: Persistent Graves' patients showed reduced TCR diversity versus newly diagnosed patients. Favored usage of TRBV28, TRBJ1-2 and TRBJ2-5 was recorded in persistent disease.

Arm-PCR of CDR3 regions and iRepertoire HTBI primers were the basis on which TCR beta libraries were built. TCRdb reprocessed the multiplex PCR reads via MiXCR and lists one record per CDR3 protein. Found here are more than 300,000 distinct CDR3 sequences, 15% to 20% of them singletons; the top ten hold 29%. The TCR was taken from a female donor with Graves disease. Here the sequenced sample was peripheral blood mononuclear cells (PBMCs), taken when the disease was refractory, from a patient treated with antithyroid drugs. This chain uses TRBV5-4 with TRBJ2-3; D possibly matches TRBD1 or TRBD2 (6 bases each). CDR3 in amino acids: CASSLEMGGADTQYF. In DNA form, the CDR3 reads TGTGCCAGCAGCTTGGAGATGGGGGGCGCAGATACGCAGTATTTT. The whole variable domain, filled in from reference TRBV5-4 and TRBJ2-3, reads ETGVTQSPTHLIKTRGQQVTLRCSSQSGHNTVSWYQQALGQGPQFIFQYYREEENGRGNFPPRFSGLQFPNYSSELNVNALELDDSALYLCASSLEMGGADTQYFGPGTRLTVL.